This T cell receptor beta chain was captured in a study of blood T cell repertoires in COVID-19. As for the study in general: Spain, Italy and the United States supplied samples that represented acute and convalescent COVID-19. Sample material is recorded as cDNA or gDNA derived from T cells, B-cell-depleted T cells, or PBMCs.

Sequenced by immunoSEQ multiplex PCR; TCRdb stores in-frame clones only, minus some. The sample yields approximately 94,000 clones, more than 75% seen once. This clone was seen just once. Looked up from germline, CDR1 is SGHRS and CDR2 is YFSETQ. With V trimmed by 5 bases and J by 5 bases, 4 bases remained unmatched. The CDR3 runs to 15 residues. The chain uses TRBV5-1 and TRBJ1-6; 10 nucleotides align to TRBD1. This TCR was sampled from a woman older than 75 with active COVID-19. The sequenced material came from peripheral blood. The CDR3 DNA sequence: TGCGCCAGCAGGGAGGGACAGGGGAATAATTCACCCCTCCACTTT. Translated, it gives CASREGQGNNSPLHF. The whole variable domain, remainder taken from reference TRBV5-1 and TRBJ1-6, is KAGVTQTPRYLIKTRGQQVTLSCSPISGHRSVSWYQQTPGQGLQFLFEYFSETQRNKGNFPGRFSGRQFSNSRSEMNVSTLELGDSALYLCASREGQGNNSPLHFGNGTRLTVT.